The rows below give T cell receptor beta chains drawn from one sample of a study of beta chain features in type 1 diabetes. Only in-frame clones appear in the TCRdb table, and some are missing; sequencing was by immunoSEQ multiplex PCR. The sample shows hundreds of thousands of clones, 10% to 15% of them seen only once. Sample: naive CD4+ T cells from blood. The receptors here all came from a man younger than 30 in good health. Each CDR3 is given with its conserved first and last residue. A D gene is named only where the DNA matches it firmly. For some rows the clone size is stated as once, few or many, or as a class when expanded; others skip it.

V	size	J	D	CDR3	DNA
TRBV19	few	TRBJ1-1	.	CASSISGLNTEAFF	TGTGCCAGTAGTATCTCAGGGTTGAACACTGAAGCTTTCTTT
TRBV6-5	few	TRBJ2-1	.	CASSWARRNEQFF	TGTGCCAGCAGTTGGGCCAGGCGAAATGAGCAGTTCTTC
TRBV30	few	TRBJ2-2	TRBD1	CAWSVPATGMTGELFF	TGTGCCTGGAGTGTCCCCGCGACAGGGATGACCGGGGAGCTGTTTTTT
TRBV28	.	TRBJ2-7	.	CASSVQVFPYEQYF	TGTGCCAGCAGCGTACAGGTTTTCCCCTACGAGCAGTACTTC
TRBV7-2	.	TRBJ2-1	TRBD1	CASSWRPGTGGNEQFF	TGTGCCAGCAGCTGGCGACCCGGGACAGGGGGGAATGAGCAGTTCTTC
TRBV29-1	.	TRBJ2-7	TRBD2	CSVEDFRTSGSSYQYF	TGCAGCGTTGAAGATTTCAGGACTAGCGGGAGTTCCTACCAGTACTTC
TRBV19	.	TRBJ2-5	.	CASGGAGRETQYF	TGTGCCAGTGGGGGCGCTGGGAGAGAGACCCAGTACTTC
TRBV6-6	few	TRBJ1-2	.	CASSYDRSYGYTF	TGTGCCAGCAGTTACGACAGAAGTTATGGCTACACCTTC
TRBV30	few	TRBJ1-1	TRBD1	CAWSGIDRVGYTEAFF	TGTGCCTGGAGCGGTATCGACAGGGTCGGGTATACTGAAGCTTTCTTT
TRBV7-2	.	TRBJ1-4	TRBD1	CASSWTGGLGEKLFF	TGTGCCAGCAGCTGGACAGGGGGCTTGGGTGAAAAACTGTTTTTT
TRBV4-2	few	TRBJ1-2	.	CASSQDLPGYGYTF	TGTGCCAGCAGCCAAGATCTCCCGGGGTATGGCTACACCTTC
TRBV6-5	few	TRBJ1-1	TRBD1	CASTQRGGYTEAFF	TGTGCCAGCACTCAGCGAGGGGGCTACACTGAAGCTTTCTTT
TRBV9	.	TRBJ2-2	.	CASSVAYAGGTGELFF	TGTGCCAGCAGCGTAGCTTACGCAGGTGGGACCGGGGAGCTGTTTTTT
TRBV6-5	few	TRBJ1-4	.	CASSLDSPNEKLFF	TGTGCCAGCAGTCTAGACAGCCCTAATGAAAAACTGTTTTTT
TRBV6-5	.	TRBJ1-2	TRBD1	CASSMGQGAGYGYTF	TGTGCCAGCAGCATGGGACAGGGGGCGGGCTATGGCTACACCTTC
TRBV27	few	TRBJ1-2	TRBD1	CASSGTGVGYTF	TGTGCCAGCAGCGGAACAGGGGTTGGCTACACCTTC
TRBV29-1	few	TRBJ2-5	.	CSVVTVGKETQYF	TGCAGCGTTGTGACGGTCGGGAAAGAGACCCAGTACTTC
TRBV27	.	TRBJ1-2	.	CASSLLGTQPINYGYTF	TGTGCCAGCAGTTTATTGGGGACACAGCCCATTAACTATGGCTACACCTTC
TRBV6-6	.	TRBJ2-5	.	CASRNLRGGETQYF	TGTGCCAGCAGGAACTTAAGGGGAGGCGAGACCCAGTACTTC
TRBV7-7	few	TRBJ2-5	.	CASSRRQKETQYF	TGTGCTAGCAGCCGCCGACAGAAAGAGACCCAGTACTTC
TRBV20-1	.	TRBJ1-1	.	CSARSETEAFF	TGCAGTGCTAGAAGCGAAACTGAAGCTTTCTTT
TRBV4-3	.	TRBJ2-1	.	CASSQDPQGYNEQFF	TGCGCCAGCAGCCAAGACCCACAGGGCTACAATGAGCAGTTCTTC
TRBV19	.	TRBJ1-2	TRBD1	CASSTPGQGNYGYTF	TGTGCCAGTAGTACGCCGGGACAGGGGAACTATGGCTACACCTTC
TRBV30	few	TRBJ1-1	.	CAWSAGTAFGFF	TGTGCCTGGAGTGCAGGAACCGCCTTTGGTTTCTTT
TRBV6-5	.	TRBJ2-5	TRBD2	CASSYFGPSGKETQYF	TGTGCCAGCAGTTACTTCGGGCCTAGCGGGAAGGAGACCCAGTACTTC
TRBV7-2	few	TRBJ1-1	.	CASSYRERTEAFF	TGTGCCAGCAGCTACAGGGAACGGACTGAAGCTTTCTTT
TRBV7-2	few	TRBJ2-7	TRBD2	CASSFGGSQYEQYF	TGTGCCAGCAGCTTCGGCGGGAGCCAGTACGAGCAGTACTTC
TRBV5-1	.	TRBJ2-5	TRBD1	CASSLGETGTGVQETQYF	TGCGCCAGCAGCTTAGGTGAAACCGGGACAGGGGTACAAGAGACCCAGTACTTC
TRBV4-2	.	TRBJ1-5	TRBD1	CASSQLLTGANQPQHF	TGTGCCAGCAGCCAGTTACTGACAGGGGCTAATCAGCCCCAGCATTTT
TRBV27	.	TRBJ2-5	TRBD2	CASSLNAGGETQYF	TGTGCCAGCAGTTTAAATGCGGGAGGGGAGACCCAGTACTTC
TRBV5-6	.	TRBJ2-6	.	CASSFWGAGANVLTF	TGTGCCAGCAGCTTCTGGGGCGCTGGGGCCAACGTCCTGACTTTC
TRBV30	.	TRBJ2-3	TRBD2	CAWSVGTSASTDTQYF	TGTGCCTGGAGTGTAGGGACTAGCGCCTCCACAGATACGCAGTATTTT